The clone carrying this T cell receptor beta chain was counted only a few times. After isolation, RNA underwent reverse transcription to generate cDNA as the sequencing template. Measured with immunoSEQ multiplex PCR; TCRdb has only the in-frame clones, and not every one. Of around 100,000 clones in the sample, about 61% were seen once. The data originate from a study of CD8+ T cells in alopecia areata. Across the whole study: Oral tofacitinib, 5 to 10 mg twice daily, was given in an open-label trial. Severity scoring for treated patients was based on the percentage of affected scalp area. Tofacitinib ran 6 to 18 months, followed by 6 months off drug.

Trimming took off 0 bases at V and 6 bases at J, with 15 bases between the two ends. In germline, CDR1 is MGHRA, CDR2 YSYEKL. The CDR3 has 15 amino acids. The treatment is: oral pan-JAK inhibitor, 5-10 mg twice daily. Collection of lesional scalp punch biopsies and peripheral blood was performed in alopecia areata patients. This sample comprised CD8+ T cells sorted from blood, obtained at approximately week 56, from a patient treated with tofacitinib. The sequence was obtained from a human donor with alopecia areata. V gene TRBV4-1 combines with J gene TRBJ2-7, with D maybe TRBD2 (5 bases). For the CDR3, the DNA is TGCGCCAGCAGCCAAGAGGCGGAGGCTCCGCGCGAGCAGTACTTC. It specifies CASSQEAEAPREQYF.